These T cell receptor beta chains were read from a single sample in a study of blood T cell repertoires in COVID-19. Profiled with immunoSEQ multiplex PCR; TCRdb holds only in-frame clones, not every one. Of about 250,000 clones in the sample, about 87% were seen once. Sample: PBMCs or T cells enriched from blood (not recorded which). These receptor sequences come from a woman between 45 and 60 years old who had recovered from COVID-19. Each CDR3 is given with its conserved first and last residue.

>TRBV6-7
CASRIPWGTDSYEQYF
>TRBV27
CASRTPGTSVNTGELFF
>TRBV5-4
CASSWGTDRGRNTEAFF
>TRBV5-1
CASSETGPENSPLHF
>TRBV19
CASSITISGTSGYEQYF
>TRBV3-1/TRBV3-2
CASSLLAGANTGELFF
>TRBV20-1
CSARTRNEQFF
>TRBV5-1
CASSSGSQPPYEQYF
>TRBV28
CASSPGMSYTF
>TRBV2
CASSGYGVNYGYTF
>TRBV30
CAFTGTSDYLEQFF
>TRBV2
CASSVTGEGVNTGELFF
>TRBV6-2/TRBV6-3
CASSYLARTYNEQFF
>TRBV11-2
CASSLPGQGFYEQYF
>TRBV6-2/TRBV6-3
CASSQGQGTSDTQYF
>TRBV5-4
CASSAANRVQETQYF
>TRBV7-3
CASSRGIKETQYF
>TRBV13
CASSYDRDSRYNEQFF
>TRBV5-1
CASSLQWTSGNNEQFF
>TRBV28
CASSLSGASYEQYF
>TRBV11-3
CASSFSTGPGGTQYF
>TRBV28
CASSSRVLQYF
>TRBV7-2
CASSFRGSGTEAFF
>TRBV6-4
CASSDSRDSLYGYTF
>TRBV5-1
CASSFWGTGGEQYF
>TRBV28
CASSGSGTGTRYGYTF
>TRBV9
CASSVVGTGGHDEQFF
>TRBV9
CASSVGLDTNRYNEQFF
>TRBV29-1
CSAVGLAGDETQYF
>TRBV18
CASSPGREETQYF
>TRBV7-3
CASSSGLAGVYEQYF
>TRBV28
CASSNGGSAYEQYF
>TRBV28
CASSLSGQGSNQPQHF
>TRBV6-5
CASRHRPLNTEAFF
>TRBV5-4
CASSSSGLAGGTYNEQFF
>TRBV3-1/TRBV3-2
CASNSGYGYTF
>TRBV28
CASSTQGFGNEQFF
>TRBV11-2
CASSQTVNTGELFF
>TRBV19
CASSPIPDRALNEKLFF
>TRBV11-1
CASSFYKNKAFF
>TRBV9
CASSGTGTSGSYEQYF
>TRBV7-9
CASSFARTGYRIQGGYTF
>TRBV28
CASSLSSRVYEQYF
>TRBV6-1
CASSVPPSGGGVDTQYF